The sequence of this TCR beta chain was determined in a study of cytomegalovirus exposure and HLA in healthy donors. Germline V gives CDR1 SGHAT, CDR2 FQNNGV. The CDR3 covers 14 residues. V was pared by 5 bases and J by 1 base, with 4 bases of the junction left unmatched. PCR was performed using 60 Vbeta and 13 Jbeta primers. Sequencing used immunoSEQ multiplex PCR; TCRdb keeps in-frame clones, though not all of them. The table includes some 150,000 clones, roughly 76% detected once. The origin of this receptor is a woman aged 50 to 60 in good health and CMV-seronegative. Material for sequencing was PBMCs. V and J are TRBV11-2 and TRBJ2-5; 7 bases match TRBD1. The CDR3 coding sequence is TGTGCCAGCAGCCAAAACAGGGGCCAAGAGACCCAGTACTTC. It specifies CASSQNRGQETQYF.